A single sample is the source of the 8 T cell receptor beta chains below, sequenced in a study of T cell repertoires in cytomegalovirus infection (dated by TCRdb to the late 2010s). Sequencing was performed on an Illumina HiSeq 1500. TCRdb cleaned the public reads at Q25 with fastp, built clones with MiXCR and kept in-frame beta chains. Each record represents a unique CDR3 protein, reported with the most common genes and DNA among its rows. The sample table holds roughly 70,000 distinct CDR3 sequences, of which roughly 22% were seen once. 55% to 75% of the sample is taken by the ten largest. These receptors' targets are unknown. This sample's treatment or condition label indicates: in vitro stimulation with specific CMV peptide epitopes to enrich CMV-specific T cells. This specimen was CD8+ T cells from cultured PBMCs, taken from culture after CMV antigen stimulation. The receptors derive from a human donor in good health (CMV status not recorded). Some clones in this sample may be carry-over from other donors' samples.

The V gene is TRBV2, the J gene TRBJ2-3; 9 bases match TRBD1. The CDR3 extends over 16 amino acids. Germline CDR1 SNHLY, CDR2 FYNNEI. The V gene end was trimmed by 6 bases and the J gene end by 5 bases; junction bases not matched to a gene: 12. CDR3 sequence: CASRRGTGSAGDTQYF. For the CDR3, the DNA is TGTGCCAGCAGGAGGGGGACAGGGAGTGCCGGAGATACGCAGTATTTT.

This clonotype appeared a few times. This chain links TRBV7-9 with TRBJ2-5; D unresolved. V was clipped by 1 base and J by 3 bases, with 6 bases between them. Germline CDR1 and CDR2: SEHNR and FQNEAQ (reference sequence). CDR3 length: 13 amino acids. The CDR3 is CASSLEAEETQYF. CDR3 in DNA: TGTGCCAGCAGCTTAGAGGCAGAAGAGACCCAGTACTTC.

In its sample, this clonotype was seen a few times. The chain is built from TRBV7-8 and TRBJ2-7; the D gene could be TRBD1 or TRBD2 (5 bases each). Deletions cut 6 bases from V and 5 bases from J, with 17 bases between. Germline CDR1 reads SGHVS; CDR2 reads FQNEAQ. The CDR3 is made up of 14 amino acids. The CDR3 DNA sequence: TGTGCCAGCAGGGGAGCAGGGCTTCCCGACGAGCAGTACTTC. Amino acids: CASRGAGLPDEQYF.

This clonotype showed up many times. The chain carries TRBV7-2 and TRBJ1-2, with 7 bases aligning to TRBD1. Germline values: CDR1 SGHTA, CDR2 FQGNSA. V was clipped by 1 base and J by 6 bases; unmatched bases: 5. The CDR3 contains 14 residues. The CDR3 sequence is CASSLGMGTDGYTF. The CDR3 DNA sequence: TGTGCCAGCAGCTTAGGAATGGGGACAGATGGCTACACCTTC.

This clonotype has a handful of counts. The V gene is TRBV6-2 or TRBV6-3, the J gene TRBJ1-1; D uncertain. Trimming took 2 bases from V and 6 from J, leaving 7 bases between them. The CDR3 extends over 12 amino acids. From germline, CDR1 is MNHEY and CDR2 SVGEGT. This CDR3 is CASSYPPPEAFF. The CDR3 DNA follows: TGTGCCAGCAGTTACCCTCCCCCTGAAGCTTTCTTT.

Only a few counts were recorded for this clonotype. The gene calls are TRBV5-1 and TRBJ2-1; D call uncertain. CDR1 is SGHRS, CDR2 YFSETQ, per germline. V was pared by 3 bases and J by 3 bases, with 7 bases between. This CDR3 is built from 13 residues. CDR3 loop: CASSSQSYNEQFF. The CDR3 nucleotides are TGCGCCAGCAGCTCCCAGAGCTACAATGAGCAGTTCTTC. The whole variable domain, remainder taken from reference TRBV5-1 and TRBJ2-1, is KAGVTQTPRYLIKTRGQQVTLSCSPISGHRSVSWYQQTPGQGLQFLFEYFSETQRNKGNFPGRFSGRQFSNSRSEMNVSTLELGDSALYLCASSSQSYNEQFFGPGTRLTVL.

CDR3 residues: CAWTGQGEAFF. The CDR3 nucleotides read TGTGCCTGGACCGGACAGGGGGAAGCTTTCTTT. The chain links TRBV30 to TRBJ1-1, with TRBD1 matching over 9 bases. V dropped 4 bases and J dropped 8; count of bases not matched to a gene: 2. CDR3 size: 11 residues. Germline CDR1 and CDR2: GTSNPN and SVGIG (reference sequence).

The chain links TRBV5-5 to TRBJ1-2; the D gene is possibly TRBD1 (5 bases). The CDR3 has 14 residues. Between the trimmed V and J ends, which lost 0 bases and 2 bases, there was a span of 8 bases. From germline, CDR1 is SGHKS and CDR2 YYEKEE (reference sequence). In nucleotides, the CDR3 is TGTGCCAGCAGCTTGGAGGGGTTGAACTATGGCTACACCTTC. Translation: CASSLEGLNYGYTF. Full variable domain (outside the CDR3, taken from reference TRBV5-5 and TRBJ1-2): DAGVTQSPTHLIKTRGQQVTLRCSPISGHKSVSWYQQVLGQGPQFIFQYYEKEERGRGNFPDRFSARQFPNYSSELNVNALLLGDSALYLCASSLEGLNYGYTFGSGTRLTVV.